The clone carrying this T cell receptor beta chain was seen a single time. The CDR3 has 17 residues. Trimming left V 5 bases short and J 2 bases short, with 21 bases between. Germline V gives CDR1 SGHKS, CDR2 YYEKEE (reference sequence). The assay was immunoSEQ multiplex PCR, and TCRdb's table has in-frame clones only and misses some. The sample lists about 140,000 clones, about 88% occurring once. The source of the sample is a study of blood T cell repertoires in COVID-19. About the study: T cells, B-cell-depleted T cells, or PBMCs provided the cDNA or gDNA that served as material.

The sequenced material came from peripheral blood. This receptor was identified in a human donor with acute or convalescent COVID-19. The donor label of this sample is uncertain. The J gene is TRBJ2-3, the V gene TRBV5-5, with TRBD2 as a possible D gene (5 bases). This CDR3 reads CASRLAQALSYTDTQYF. CDR3 DNA sequence: TGTGCCAGCAGGTTAGCGCAGGCCCTCAGTTACACAGATACGCAGTATTTT.